This T cell receptor (beta chain) derives from a study of cytomegalovirus exposure and HLA in healthy donors. On this clone itself: Its matching antigen is unknown.

The PCR was carried out with 60 Vbeta primers and 13 Jbeta primers. Data came from immunoSEQ multiplex PCR; TCRdb stores just in-frame clones and leaves some out. The data contain roughly 200,000 clones, around three quarters of them singletons. Whole-study results and caveats: Later analysis demonstrated an association between a missense DCLRE1C variant and TCR beta V- and J-gene trimming. Highest at DRB1 and lowest at HLA-C, TCR association rates differed among HLA loci in a later analysis. It is likely that the observed cluster of highly shared sequence variants was a sequencing artifact.

The specimen sequenced was PBMCs. The source of this sequence is a man under 40 in good health and CMV-seronegative.

The CDR3 sequence is CASSSEGLAYEQYF. Here the CDR3 DNA reads TGCGCCAGCAGCTCCGAGGGACTAGCTTACGAGCAGTACTTC. The chain carries TRBV5-1 and TRBJ2-7; 9 nucleotides line up with TRBD2. CDR3 length: 14 amino acids. V shed 3 bases, J shed 4 bases, and the junction held 5 bases outside the gene matches. CDR1 is SGHRS, CDR2 YFSETQ, per germline.